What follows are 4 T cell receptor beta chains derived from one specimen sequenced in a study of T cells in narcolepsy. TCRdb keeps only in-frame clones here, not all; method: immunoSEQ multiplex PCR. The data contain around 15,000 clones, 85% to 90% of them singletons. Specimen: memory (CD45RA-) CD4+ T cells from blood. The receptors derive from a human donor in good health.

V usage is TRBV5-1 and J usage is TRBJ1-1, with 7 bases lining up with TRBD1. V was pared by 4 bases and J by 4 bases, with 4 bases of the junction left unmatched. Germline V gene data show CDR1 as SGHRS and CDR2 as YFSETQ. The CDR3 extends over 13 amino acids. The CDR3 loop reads CASSLHRGTEAFF. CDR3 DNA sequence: TGCGCCAGCAGCCTTCACAGGGGCACTGAAGCTTTCTTT.

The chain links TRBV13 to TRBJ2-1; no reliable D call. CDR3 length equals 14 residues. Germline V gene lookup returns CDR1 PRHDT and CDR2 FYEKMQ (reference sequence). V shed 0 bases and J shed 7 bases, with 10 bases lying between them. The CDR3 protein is CASSLGGPWNEQFF. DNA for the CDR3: TGTGCCAGCAGCTTAGGAGGCCCTTGGAATGAGCAGTTCTTC.

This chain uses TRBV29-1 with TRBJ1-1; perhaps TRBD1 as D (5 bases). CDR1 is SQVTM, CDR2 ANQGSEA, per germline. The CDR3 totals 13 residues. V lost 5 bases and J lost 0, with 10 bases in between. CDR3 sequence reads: CSVTGHLNTEAFF. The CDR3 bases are TGCAGCGTTACTGGACATTTGAACACTGAAGCTTTCTTT.

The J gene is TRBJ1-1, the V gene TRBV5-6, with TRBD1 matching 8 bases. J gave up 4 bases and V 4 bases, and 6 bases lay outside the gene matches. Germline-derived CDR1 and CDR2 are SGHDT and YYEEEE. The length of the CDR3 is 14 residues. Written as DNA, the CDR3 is TGTGCCAGCAGCCCCCCAGACAGGGGCACTGAAGCTTTCTTT. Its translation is CASSPPDRGTEAFF.